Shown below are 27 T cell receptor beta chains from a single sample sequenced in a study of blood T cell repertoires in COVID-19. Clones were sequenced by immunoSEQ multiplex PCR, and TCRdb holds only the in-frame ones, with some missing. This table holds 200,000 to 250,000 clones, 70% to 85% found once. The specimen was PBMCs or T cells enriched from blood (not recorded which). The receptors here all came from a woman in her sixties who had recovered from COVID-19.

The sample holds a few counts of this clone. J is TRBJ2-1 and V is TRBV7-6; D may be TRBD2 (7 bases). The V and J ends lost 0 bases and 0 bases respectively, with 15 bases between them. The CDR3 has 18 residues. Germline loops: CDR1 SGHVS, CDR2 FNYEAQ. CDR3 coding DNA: TGTGCCAGCAGCTTAGCGGGACAAAGGGACTACTCCTACAATGAGCAGTTCTTC. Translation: CASSLAGQRDYSYNEQFF.

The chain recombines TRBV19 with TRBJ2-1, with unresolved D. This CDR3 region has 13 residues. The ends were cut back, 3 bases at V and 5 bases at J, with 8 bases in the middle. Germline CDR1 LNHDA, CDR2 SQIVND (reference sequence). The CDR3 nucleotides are TGTGCCAGTAGTATTGCCAGTAACAATGAGCAGTTCTTC. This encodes CASSIASNNEQFF.

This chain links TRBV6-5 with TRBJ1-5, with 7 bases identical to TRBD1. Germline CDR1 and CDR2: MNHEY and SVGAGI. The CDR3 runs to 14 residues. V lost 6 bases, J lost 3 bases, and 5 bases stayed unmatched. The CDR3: CASSSGQDNQPQHF. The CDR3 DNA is TGTGCCAGCAGCTCCGGACAGGACAATCAGCCCCAGCATTTT.

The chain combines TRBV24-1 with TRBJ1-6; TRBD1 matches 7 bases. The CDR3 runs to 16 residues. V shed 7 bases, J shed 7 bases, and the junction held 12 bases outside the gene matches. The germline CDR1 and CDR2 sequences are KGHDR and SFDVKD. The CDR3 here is CATSQSQGVVNSPLHF. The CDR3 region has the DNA TGTGCCACCAGCCAAAGCCAGGGGGTAGTAAATTCACCCCTCCACTTT.

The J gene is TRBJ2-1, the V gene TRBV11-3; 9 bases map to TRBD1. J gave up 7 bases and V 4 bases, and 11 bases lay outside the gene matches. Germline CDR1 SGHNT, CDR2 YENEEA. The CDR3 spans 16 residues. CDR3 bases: TGTGCCAGCAGCTCTTCTACCGGGACAGGGAGGAATGAGCAGTTCTTC. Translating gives CASSSSTGTGRNEQFF.

CDR3 nucleotides: TGTGCCAGTAGTAGACAGGGTGCGAACGGGGCCAACGTCCTGACTTTC. Protein product: CASSRQGANGANVLTF. This chain uses TRBV19 with TRBJ2-6; 7 bases are shared with TRBD1. Germline trimming cut 4 bases from V and 4 bases from J; bases unmatched to any gene: 7. The CDR3 runs 16 residues. In germline, CDR1 is LNHDA, CDR2 SQIVND (reference sequence).

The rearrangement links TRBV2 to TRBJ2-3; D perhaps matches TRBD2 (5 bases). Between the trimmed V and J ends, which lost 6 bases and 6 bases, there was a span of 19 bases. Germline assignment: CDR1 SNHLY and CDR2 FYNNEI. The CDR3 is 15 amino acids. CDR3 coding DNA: TGTGCCAGCAGGACCGGACTGGCCTTTGGGGATACGCAGTATTTT. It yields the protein CASRTGLAFGDTQYF.

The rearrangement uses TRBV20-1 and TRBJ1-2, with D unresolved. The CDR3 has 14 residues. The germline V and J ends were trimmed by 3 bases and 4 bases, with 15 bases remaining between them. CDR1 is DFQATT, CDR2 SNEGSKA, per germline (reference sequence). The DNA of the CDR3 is TGCAGTGCTAGTATGAGGGCAGAGGGCTATGGCTACACCTTC. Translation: CSASMRAEGYGYTF.

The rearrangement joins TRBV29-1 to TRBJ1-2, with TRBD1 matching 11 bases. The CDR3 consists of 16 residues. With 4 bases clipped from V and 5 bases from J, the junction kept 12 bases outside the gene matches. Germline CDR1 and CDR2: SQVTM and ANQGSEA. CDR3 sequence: CSVVELGQGVWYGYTF. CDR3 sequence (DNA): TGCAGCGTTGTAGAGTTGGGACAGGGGGTATGGTATGGCTACACCTTC.

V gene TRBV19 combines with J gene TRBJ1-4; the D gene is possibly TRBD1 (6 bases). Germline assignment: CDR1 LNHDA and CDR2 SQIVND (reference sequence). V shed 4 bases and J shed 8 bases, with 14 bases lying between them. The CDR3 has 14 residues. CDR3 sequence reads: CASSKQGVQEKLFF. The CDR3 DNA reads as TGTGCCAGTAGTAAACAGGGAGTGCAAGAAAAACTGTTTTTT.

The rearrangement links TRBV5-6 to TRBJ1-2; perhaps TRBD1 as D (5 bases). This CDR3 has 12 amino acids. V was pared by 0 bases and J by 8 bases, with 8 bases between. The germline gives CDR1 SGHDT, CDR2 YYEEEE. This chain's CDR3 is CASSLGRGGYTF. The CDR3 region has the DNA TGTGCCAGCAGCTTGGGGAGGGGAGGCTACACCTTC.

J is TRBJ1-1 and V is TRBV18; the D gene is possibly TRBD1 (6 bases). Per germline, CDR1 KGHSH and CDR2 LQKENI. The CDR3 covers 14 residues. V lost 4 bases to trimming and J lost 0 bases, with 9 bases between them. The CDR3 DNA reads TGTGCCAGCTCACTACAGGGTTTGAACACTGAAGCTTTCTTT. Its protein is CASSLQGLNTEAFF.

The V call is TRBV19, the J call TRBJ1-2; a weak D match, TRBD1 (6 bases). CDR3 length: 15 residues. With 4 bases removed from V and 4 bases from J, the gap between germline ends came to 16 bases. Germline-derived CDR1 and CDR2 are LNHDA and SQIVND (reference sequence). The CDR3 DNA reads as TGTGCCAGTAGTACCGCCTGGACAGACACCTATGGCTACACCTTC. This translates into CASSTAWTDTYGYTF.

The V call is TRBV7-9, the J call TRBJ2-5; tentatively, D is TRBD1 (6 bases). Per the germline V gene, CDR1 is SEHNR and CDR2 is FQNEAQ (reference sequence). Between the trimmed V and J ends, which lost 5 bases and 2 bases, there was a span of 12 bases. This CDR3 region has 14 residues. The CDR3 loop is CASSAYQGQETQYF. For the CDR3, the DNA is TGTGCCAGCAGCGCATATCAGGGGCAAGAGACCCAGTACTTC.

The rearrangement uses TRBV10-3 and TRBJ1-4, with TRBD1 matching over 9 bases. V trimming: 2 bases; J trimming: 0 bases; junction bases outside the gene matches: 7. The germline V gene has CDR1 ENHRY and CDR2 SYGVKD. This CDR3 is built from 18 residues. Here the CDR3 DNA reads TGTGCCATCAGTGAGAGGGACAGGGCGTCTGCAACTAATGAAAAACTGTTTTTT. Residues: CAISERDRASATNEKLFF.

The CDR3 bases are TGTGCCAGAAGCTTACAGACCGGGGGATTAACCGAAAAACTGTTTTTT. It encodes CARSLQTGGLTEKLFF. J is TRBJ1-4 and V is TRBV7-5. TRBV7-5 is an annotated pseudogene. The CDR3 has 16 residues.

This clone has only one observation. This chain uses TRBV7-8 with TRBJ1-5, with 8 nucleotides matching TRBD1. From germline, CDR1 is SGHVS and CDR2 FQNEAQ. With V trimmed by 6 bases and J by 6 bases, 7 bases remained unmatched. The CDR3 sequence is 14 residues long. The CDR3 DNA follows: TGTGCCAGCAGACCTCAGGGGGCCGCTCAGCCCCAGCATTTT. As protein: CASRPQGAAQPQHF.

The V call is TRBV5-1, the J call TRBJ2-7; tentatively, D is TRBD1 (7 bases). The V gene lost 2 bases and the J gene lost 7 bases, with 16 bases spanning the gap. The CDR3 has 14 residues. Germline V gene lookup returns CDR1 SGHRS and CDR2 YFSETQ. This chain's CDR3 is CASSLGRQGGEQYF. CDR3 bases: TGCGCCAGCAGCTTAGGACGACAGGGAGGAGAGCAGTACTTC.

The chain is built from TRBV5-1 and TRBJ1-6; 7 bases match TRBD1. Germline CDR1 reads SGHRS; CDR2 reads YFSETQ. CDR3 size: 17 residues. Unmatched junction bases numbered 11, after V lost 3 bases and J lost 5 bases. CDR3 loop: CASSSHLQGTDNSPLHF. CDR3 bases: TGCGCCAGCAGCTCACACTTACAGGGGACCGATAATTCACCCCTCCACTTT.

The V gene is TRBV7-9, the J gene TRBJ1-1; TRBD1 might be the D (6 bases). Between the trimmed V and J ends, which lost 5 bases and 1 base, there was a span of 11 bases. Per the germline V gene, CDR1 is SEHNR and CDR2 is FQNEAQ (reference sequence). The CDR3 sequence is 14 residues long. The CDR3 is CASSPKGGNTEAFF. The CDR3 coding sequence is TGTGCCAGCAGCCCGAAAGGGGGGAACACTGAAGCTTTCTTT.

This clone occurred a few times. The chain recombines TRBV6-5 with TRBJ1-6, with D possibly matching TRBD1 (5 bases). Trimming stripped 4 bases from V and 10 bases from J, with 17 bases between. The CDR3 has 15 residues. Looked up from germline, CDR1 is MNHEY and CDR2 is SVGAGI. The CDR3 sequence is CASSSNFRGRSPLHF. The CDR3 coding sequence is TGTGCCAGCAGTTCTAACTTTAGGGGTAGGTCACCCCTCCACTTT.

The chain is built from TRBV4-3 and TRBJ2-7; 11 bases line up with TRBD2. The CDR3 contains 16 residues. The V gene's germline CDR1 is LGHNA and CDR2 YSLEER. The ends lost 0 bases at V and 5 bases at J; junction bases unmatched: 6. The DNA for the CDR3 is TGCGCCAGCAGCCAAGATTTAGCGGGGGGGCTCAACGAGCAGTACTTC. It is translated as CASSQDLAGGLNEQYF.

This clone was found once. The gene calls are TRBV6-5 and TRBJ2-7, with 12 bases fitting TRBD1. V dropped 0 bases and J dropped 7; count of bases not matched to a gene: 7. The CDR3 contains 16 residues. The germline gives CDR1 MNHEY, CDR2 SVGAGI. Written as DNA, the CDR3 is TGTGCCAGCAGTTACTCCTCCGGGACAGGGGGCGCGGAGCAGTACTTC. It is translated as CASSYSSGTGGAEQYF.

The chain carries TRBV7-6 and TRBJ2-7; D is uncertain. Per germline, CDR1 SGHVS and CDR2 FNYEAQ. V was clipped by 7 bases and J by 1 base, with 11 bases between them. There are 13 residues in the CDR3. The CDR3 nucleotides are TGTGCCAGCAACTCCCCCGTTTCCTACGAGCAGTACTTC. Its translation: CASNSPVSYEQYF.

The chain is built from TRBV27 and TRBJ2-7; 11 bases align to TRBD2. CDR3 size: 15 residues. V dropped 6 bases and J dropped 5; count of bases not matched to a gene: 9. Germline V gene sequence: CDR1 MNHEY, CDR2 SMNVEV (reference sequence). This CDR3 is CASRARLAGINEQYF. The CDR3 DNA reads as TGTGCCAGCAGGGCTAGACTAGCGGGAATCAACGAGCAGTACTTC.

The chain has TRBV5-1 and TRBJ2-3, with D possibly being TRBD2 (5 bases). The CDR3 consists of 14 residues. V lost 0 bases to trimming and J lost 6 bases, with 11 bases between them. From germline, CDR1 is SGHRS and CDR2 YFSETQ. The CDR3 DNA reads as TGCGCCAGCAGCTTGGGAGGTGGCGGGGATACGCAGTATTTT. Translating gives CASSLGGGGDTQYF. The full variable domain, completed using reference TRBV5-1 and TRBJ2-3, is KAGVTQTPRYLIKTRGQQVTLSCSPISGHRSVSWYQQTPGQGLQFLFEYFSETQRNKGNFPGRFSGRQFSNSRSEMNVSTLELGDSALYLCASSLGGGGDTQYFGPGTRLTVL.

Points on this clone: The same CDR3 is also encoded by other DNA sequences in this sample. The CDR3 here is CASSMTGNTEAFF. CDR3 in DNA: TGTGCCAGTAGTATGACAGGTAACACTGAAGCTTTCTTT. The chain uses TRBV19 and TRBJ1-1; D is perhaps TRBD1 (6 bases). This CDR3 is 13 amino acids long. CDR1 and CDR2 (germline): LNHDA, SQIVND (reference sequence). V was trimmed by 3 bases and J by 2 bases, leaving 7 bases between them.